This TCR beta chain is from a study of blood T cell repertoires in COVID-19. Only in-frame clones appear in the TCRdb table, and some are missing; sequencing was by immunoSEQ multiplex PCR. Here the sample spans around 260,000 clones, around 90% being singletons. The TCR was taken from a man between 60 and 75 years old who had recovered from COVID-19. The specimen sequenced was peripheral blood.

As DNA, the CDR3 is TGTGCCAGCTCACCAATCGGGCTAGCGGGCGCAGATACGCAGTATTTT. Encoded protein: CASSPIGLAGADTQYF. The chain combines TRBV18 with TRBJ2-3; 8 bases align to TRBD2. Per the germline V gene, CDR1 is KGHSH and CDR2 is LQKENI. The CDR3 length is 16 residues. V dropped 2 bases and J dropped 4; count of bases not matched to a gene: 8.